The rows below give T cell receptor beta chains drawn from one sample of a study of cytomegalovirus exposure and HLA in healthy donors. TCRdb's table, derived via immunoSEQ multiplex PCR, lists solely in-frame clones and lacks some. The sample lists approximately 140,000 clones, nearly 80% occurring once. Sequencing used PBMCs. The origin of the receptors is a man in his forties or fifties in good health and CMV-seropositive. CDR3s include the opening cysteine and the closing phenylalanine or tryptophan. D genes are given only for firm matches. A clone size is listed for some rows: how often the clone was seen (once, few, many), or a class if it is expanded.

v_gene: TRBV10-3
d_gene: -
abundance: -
j_gene: TRBJ2-7
CDR3nt: TGTGCCATCAGTGAAGGGGTTTACGAGCAGTACTTC
CDR3aa: CAISEGVYEQYF

v_gene: TRBV6-6
d_gene: -
abundance: -
j_gene: TRBJ1-1
CDR3nt: TGTGCCAGCAGTACCGGACAGATGAACACTGAAGCTTTCTTT
CDR3aa: CASSTGQMNTEAFF

v_gene: TRBV23-1
d_gene: TRBD1
abundance: -
j_gene: TRBJ2-7
CDR3nt: TGCGCCAGCAACACCGGACAGGGGGCATCTGATAGGTACGAGCAGTACTTC
CDR3aa: CASNTGQGASDRYEQYF

v_gene: TRBV15
d_gene: -
abundance: -
j_gene: TRBJ1-6
CDR3nt: TGTGCCACCAGCAGAGATCGTAGGCGCGGGGATTCACCCCTCCACTTT
CDR3aa: CATSRDRRRGDSPLHF

v_gene: TRBV5-8
d_gene: -
abundance: -
j_gene: TRBJ2-7
CDR3nt: TGTGCCAGCAGCTTCCCTACGGCGAGGGCCTACGAGCAGTACTTC
CDR3aa: CASSFPTARAYEQYF

v_gene: TRBV18
d_gene: TRBD2
abundance: -
j_gene: TRBJ2-5
CDR3nt: TGTGCCAGCTCACCACCGGGACTAGCAAAAGAGACCCAGTACTTC
CDR3aa: CASSPPGLAKETQYF

v_gene: TRBV27
d_gene: TRBD2
abundance: -
j_gene: TRBJ2-7
CDR3nt: TGTGCCAGCAGCATAAAGCGGGATTCCTACGAGCAGTACTTC
CDR3aa: CASSIKRDSYEQYF

v_gene: TRBV19
d_gene: -
abundance: once
j_gene: TRBJ1-5
CDR3nt: TGTGCCAGTAGTATAGTTCAGGTGGGCAATCAGCCCCAGCATTTT
CDR3aa: CASSIVQVGNQPQHF

v_gene: TRBV28
d_gene: -
abundance: once
j_gene: TRBJ2-7
CDR3nt: TGTGCCAGCAGTACACGTGAGGGGGGGGTTTACGAGCAGTACTTC
CDR3aa: CASSTREGGVYEQYF

v_gene: TRBV6-4
d_gene: -
abundance: few
j_gene: TRBJ1-2
CDR3nt: TGTGCCAGCAGTGAGGTTGGGGGCAACTATGGCTACACCTTC
CDR3aa: CASSEVGGNYGYTF

v_gene: TRBV7-2
d_gene: TRBD2
abundance: -
j_gene: TRBJ2-5
CDR3nt: TGTGCCAGCAGCACTTCTAGCGGGAAGGAGACCCAGTACTTC
CDR3aa: CASSTSSGKETQYF

v_gene: TRBV19
d_gene: TRBD1
abundance: -
j_gene: TRBJ1-4
CDR3nt: TGTGCCAGTAGTGGTCGACAGGGGCGGTCTAATGAAAAACTGTTTTTT
CDR3aa: CASSGRQGRSNEKLFF

v_gene: TRBV25-1
d_gene: -
abundance: -
j_gene: TRBJ2-7
CDR3nt: TGTGCCAGCAGTGACAGGGGCCACGAGCAGTACTTC
CDR3aa: CASSDRGHEQYF

v_gene: TRBV10-3
d_gene: -
abundance: -
j_gene: TRBJ1-3
CDR3nt: TGTGCCATGGCGGGACTCTCTGGAAACACCATATATTTT
CDR3aa: CAMAGLSGNTIYF

v_gene: TRBV28
d_gene: -
abundance: -
j_gene: TRBJ2-5
CDR3nt: TGTGCCAGCAGTTTTCACCGTGGCACTAGTTTGGAGACCCAGTACTTC
CDR3aa: CASSFHRGTSLETQYF

v_gene: TRBV27
d_gene: -
abundance: -
j_gene: TRBJ2-5
CDR3nt: TGTGCCAGCAGTCTGGGTAGGCGAGGGGAGACCCAGTACTTC
CDR3aa: CASSLGRRGETQYF

v_gene: TRBV6-6
d_gene: -
abundance: -
j_gene: TRBJ1-2
CDR3nt: TGTGCCAGCAGTTACTCGCCCGGGAACTATGGCTACACCTTC
CDR3aa: CASSYSPGNYGYTF

v_gene: TRBV27
d_gene: TRBD2
abundance: -
j_gene: TRBJ2-7
CDR3nt: TGTGCCAGCAGTCAGAACGCCGGGACTAGCGGGAGTCGGCAGTACTTC
CDR3aa: CASSQNAGTSGSRQYF

v_gene: TRBV28
d_gene: -
abundance: -
j_gene: TRBJ2-7
CDR3nt: TGTGCCAGCAGTTCAGGTGCCTACGAGCAGTACTTC
CDR3aa: CASSSGAYEQYF

v_gene: TRBV18
d_gene: -
abundance: -
j_gene: TRBJ1-1
CDR3nt: TGTGCCAGCTCACAATTACTTACAACAGCGAACACTGAAGCTTTCTTT
CDR3aa: CASSQLLTTANTEAFF

v_gene: TRBV7-3
d_gene: TRBD2
abundance: -
j_gene: TRBJ2-1
CDR3nt: TGTGCCAGCAGCCCCAATCCGGGACTACACTACAATGAGCAGTTCTTC
CDR3aa: CASSPNPGLHYNEQFF

v_gene: TRBV9
d_gene: TRBD1
abundance: -
j_gene: TRBJ2-7
CDR3nt: TGTGCCAGCGGCCATGTACAGGGGGGTTTTATCAAGCAGTACTTC
CDR3aa: CASGHVQGGFIKQYF

v_gene: TRBV27
d_gene: TRBD2
abundance: few
j_gene: TRBJ2-1
CDR3nt: TGTGCCAGCGGAGATAGCGGGTTTTACAATGAGCAGTTCTTC
CDR3aa: CASGDSGFYNEQFF

v_gene: TRBV2
d_gene: TRBD1
abundance: -
j_gene: TRBJ1-1
CDR3nt: TGTGCCAGCAGTACCGAAGGACAGGGGGTAGGAGCTTTCTTT
CDR3aa: CASSTEGQGVGAFF

v_gene: TRBV29-1
d_gene: -
abundance: -
j_gene: TRBJ2-7
CDR3nt: TGCAGCGTTGAGTCGGGGAACTACGAGCAGTACTTC
CDR3aa: CSVESGNYEQYF

v_gene: TRBV11-2
d_gene: TRBD1
abundance: once
j_gene: TRBJ2-5
CDR3nt: TGTGCCAGCAGCTTAAATCTAGGACAGGCGGTTAAGACCCAGTACTTC
CDR3aa: CASSLNLGQAVKTQYF

v_gene: TRBV20-1
d_gene: -
abundance: -
j_gene: TRBJ2-1
CDR3nt: TGCAGTGTTGCCTCGAGTGAGCAGTTCTTC
CDR3aa: CSVASSEQFF

v_gene: TRBV7-3
d_gene: TRBD2
abundance: -
j_gene: TRBJ2-3
CDR3nt: TGTGCCAGCAGCTTAGTTCCTAGCGGAAGCACAGATACGCAGTATTTT
CDR3aa: CASSLVPSGSTDTQYF

v_gene: TRBV11-1
d_gene: -
abundance: -
j_gene: TRBJ1-1
CDR3nt: TGTGCCAGCAGCTTAGAGGTCAGGGGAACTGAAGCTTTCTTT
CDR3aa: CASSLEVRGTEAFF

v_gene: TRBV30
d_gene: TRBD1
abundance: -
j_gene: TRBJ2-1
CDR3nt: TGTGCCTGGAGTGGGACAGGGAACAATGAGCAGTTCTTC
CDR3aa: CAWSGTGNNEQFF

v_gene: TRBV5-4
d_gene: -
abundance: -
j_gene: TRBJ2-5
CDR3nt: TGTGCCAGCAGGAGACAGGAGCAAGAGACCCAGTACTTC
CDR3aa: CASRRQEQETQYF

v_gene: TRBV5-1
d_gene: -
abundance: -
j_gene: TRBJ2-1
CDR3nt: TGCGCCAGCAGGCTGGGACTTCAGAGGTACAATGAGCAGTTCTTC
CDR3aa: CASRLGLQRYNEQFF

v_gene: TRBV28
d_gene: -
abundance: -
j_gene: TRBJ2-7
CDR3nt: TGTGCCAGCAGCTTAGGGCCCTCCGGAGGCTACTTC
CDR3aa: CASSLGPSGGYF

v_gene: TRBV11-3
d_gene: -
abundance: -
j_gene: TRBJ1-1
CDR3nt: TGTGCCAGCAGCGTCGGTGGGGCAGTGGTGGAAGCTTTCTTT
CDR3aa: CASSVGGAVVEAFF

v_gene: TRBV9
d_gene: TRBD1
abundance: -
j_gene: TRBJ1-2
CDR3nt: TGTGCCAGCAGCGCCCAAGGGGGCCGGACAGGAGAGGGAGTTAACTATGGCTACACCTTC
CDR3aa: CASSAQGGRTGEGVNYGYTF

v_gene: TRBV7-2
d_gene: TRBD2
abundance: -
j_gene: TRBJ2-3
CDR3nt: TGTGCCAGCAGCTCAGGACTAGCGGGCACAGATACGCAGTATTTT
CDR3aa: CASSSGLAGTDTQYF

v_gene: TRBV27
d_gene: TRBD2
abundance: -
j_gene: TRBJ2-5
CDR3nt: TGTGCCAGCAGTGCGGGAGACCCACAGAAAGAGACCCAGTACTTC
CDR3aa: CASSAGDPQKETQYF

v_gene: TRBV9
d_gene: -
abundance: -
j_gene: TRBJ2-7
CDR3nt: TGTGCCAGCAGCAGGGGAAACTACGAGCAGTACTTC
CDR3aa: CASSRGNYEQYF

v_gene: TRBV15
d_gene: TRBD2
abundance: few
j_gene: TRBJ2-3
CDR3nt: TGTGCCACCAGCGGCGGGAGTTGGGATACGCAGTATTTT
CDR3aa: CATSGGSWDTQYF

v_gene: TRBV6-5
d_gene: TRBD1
abundance: -
j_gene: TRBJ1-6
CDR3nt: TGTGCCAGCAGCAGGGACAGGGTCTCACCCCTCCACTTT
CDR3aa: CASSRDRVSPLHF

v_gene: TRBV5-1
d_gene: TRBD1
abundance: -
j_gene: TRBJ2-1
CDR3nt: TGCGCCAGCAGCTTCCTACAGGGGAGCTCCTACAATGAGCAGTTCTTC
CDR3aa: CASSFLQGSSYNEQFF

v_gene: TRBV19
d_gene: -
abundance: -
j_gene: TRBJ1-1
CDR3nt: TGTGCCAGTAGTATGGGGGGGAACACTGAAGCTTTCTTT
CDR3aa: CASSMGGNTEAFF

v_gene: TRBV7-2
d_gene: -
abundance: -
j_gene: TRBJ1-3
CDR3nt: TGTGCCAGCAGCTTAGTATCTGGAAACACCATATATTTT
CDR3aa: CASSLVSGNTIYF